These 2 T cell receptor beta chains originate from one sample sequenced in a study of regulatory T cells in long-lasting Graves disease. Time point given: persistent/refractory GD, antithyroid drugs over 5 years with positive TRAb. PBMC RNA was the source of the TCR library. Relying on iRepertoire HTBI primers and Arm-PCR of CDR3 regions, the team built TCR beta libraries. In TCRdb, the multiplex PCR reads were re-called with MiXCR into one record per CDR3 protein. The data hold 400,000 or so distinct CDR3 sequences, with around a quarter observed a single time. Sequenced material: peripheral blood mononuclear cells (PBMCs), taken when the disease was refractory, from a patient treated with antithyroid drugs. Source of these receptors: a female donor with Graves disease.

There are many counts of this clonotype. The rearrangement uses TRBV15 and TRBJ1-5, with D perhaps matching TRBD1 (5 bases). The V gene lost 1 base and the J gene lost 0 bases, with 13 bases spanning the gap. The CDR3 is 17 amino acids. Per the germline V gene, CDR1 is LNHNV and CDR2 is YYDKDF (reference sequence). The CDR3 bases are TGTGCCACCAGCAGAGTACGGACATCCTCTAGCAATCAGCCCCAGCATTTT. It specifies CATSRVRTSSSNQPQHF.

Concerning this clonotype itself: With a much larger clone just one base away, this may be a read error. The chain joins TRBV3-1 to TRBJ2-4; TRBD2 matches at 10 bases. CDR1 LGHDT and CDR2 YNNKEL come from the germline V gene (reference sequence). The CDR3 runs 16 residues. Here the CDR3 reads CASSSGTSDGKNIQDF. The CDR3 nucleotides are TGTGCCAGCAGCTCCGGGACTAGCGACGGCAAAAACATTCAGGACTTC.